One sample yielded the 32 T cell receptor beta chains listed below, sequenced in a study of shared clonotypes between healthy human individuals. The table came from immunoSEQ multiplex PCR; TCRdb's copy has only in-frame clones and leaves some out. The sample consists of 2.5 million or so clones, around 90% of them appearing once. Material for sequencing was naive CD4+ T cells sorted from blood. Subset defined: CD45RA+ positively selected. Receptors originate from a man between 18 and 35 years old in good health.

This chain joins TRBV10-3 and TRBJ2-3; 7 nucleotides match TRBD1. The CDR3 has 14 amino acids. Per the germline V gene, CDR1 is ENHRY and CDR2 is SYGVKD. Unmatched junction bases numbered 10, after V lost 7 bases and J lost 6 bases. Here the CDR3 reads CAIKAATGVDTQYF. The DNA of the CDR3 is TGTGCCATCAAGGCGGCAACAGGGGTGGATACGCAGTATTTT.

The chain has TRBV30 and TRBJ2-7, with D possibly matching TRBD2 (5 bases). Germline V lookup: CDR1 GTSNPN, CDR2 SVGIG (reference sequence). This CDR3 comprises 13 residues. With 0 bases removed from V and 3 bases from J, the gap between germline ends came to 9 bases. CDR3 residues: CAWSVSGGYEQYF. The CDR3, as DNA: TGTGCCTGGAGTGTGTCAGGAGGCTACGAGCAGTACTTC.

This rearrangement joins TRBV20-1 to TRBJ1-2; TRBD1 is a possible D gene (5 bases). Germline loops: CDR1 DFQATT, CDR2 SNEGSKA (reference sequence). Trimming left V 0 bases short and J 8 bases short, with 7 bases between. The CDR3 covers 11 residues. The CDR3 is CSARDGGGYTF. Here the CDR3 DNA reads TGCAGTGCTAGAGATGGGGGAGGCTACACCTTC.

The genes are TRBV6-6 and TRBJ1-2; 7 nucleotides agree with TRBD1. After removal of 2 bases from V and 7 bases from J, the junction contained 7 bases not matched to a gene. CDR1 is MNHNY, CDR2 SVGAGI, per germline (reference sequence). The CDR3 has 14 amino acids. In DNA, the CDR3 is TGTGCCAGCAGTTACACAGGGGATCAGCGTGGCTACACCTTC. This codes for CASSYTGDQRGYTF.

This rearrangement joins TRBV10-3 to TRBJ2-6; TRBD2 is a possible D gene (5 bases). The CDR3 length is 12 residues. Germline assignment: CDR1 ENHRY and CDR2 SYGVKD. The V and J ends lost 4 bases and 8 bases respectively, with 6 bases between them. The CDR3 spells CAISAGTNVLTF. The CDR3 coding sequence is TGTGCCATCAGTGCGGGAACCAACGTCCTGACTTTC.

The chain is built from TRBV2 and TRBJ2-3, with D possibly being TRBD2 (6 bases). Between the trimmed V and J ends, which lost 2 bases and 1 base, there was a span of 13 bases. This CDR3 is 16 amino acids long. Germline lookup yields CDR1 SNHLY and CDR2 FYNNEI. The CDR3 is CASSENNGGGTDTQYF. The CDR3 DNA reads as TGTGCCAGCAGTGAAAATAATGGCGGGGGCACAGATACGCAGTATTTT.

The chain combines TRBV4-3 with TRBJ1-2, with D perhaps TRBD1 (5 bases). This CDR3 comprises 16 residues. The V end lost 0 bases, the J end lost 0 bases, and 11 bases lay between the germline ends. The germline V gene encodes CDR1 LGHNA and CDR2 YSLEER. The CDR3 loop is CASSQDLGPTNYGYTF. The CDR3 DNA follows: TGCGCCAGCAGCCAAGATTTGGGGCCGACTAACTATGGCTACACCTTC.

The chain combines TRBV28 with TRBJ1-2; 7 bases fit TRBD1. The CDR3 is 14 residues long. Per the germline V gene, CDR1 is MDHEN and CDR2 is SYDVKM. The J segment lost 7 bases and the V segment lost 5 bases, leaving 10 bases of the junction unmatched. In nucleotides, the CDR3 is TGTGCCAGCAGTCCAGGGGGGGCGGAGGGTGGCTACACCTTC. It is translated as CASSPGGAEGGYTF.

The rearrangement joins TRBV5-4 to TRBJ1-1; tentatively, D is TRBD1 (5 bases). This CDR3 has 14 residues. The germline V gene encodes CDR1 SGHNT and CDR2 YYREEE (reference sequence). V was pared by 4 bases and J by 0 bases, with 10 bases between. DNA of the CDR3: TGTGCCAGCAGCCAGCAGGGCTTGAACACTGAAGCTTTCTTT. Its translation: CASSQQGLNTEAFF. Drawing the rest from reference TRBV5-4 and TRBJ1-1, the complete variable domain is ETGVTQSPTHLIKTRGQQVTLRCSSQSGHNTVSWYQQALGQGPQFIFQYYREEENGRGNFPPRFSGLQFPNYSSELNVNALELDDSALYLCASSQQGLNTEAFFGQGTRLTVV.

The chain has TRBV10-3 and TRBJ2-4; D gene unclear. V was clipped by 2 bases and J by 1 base, with 0 bases between them. CDR3 length: 12 amino acids. Germline V gene data show CDR1 as ENHRY and CDR2 as SYGVKD. The CDR3 region has the DNA TGTGCCATCAGTGAGGCCAAAAACATTCAGTACTTC. Protein sequence: CAISEAKNIQYF.

This chain uses TRBV10-1 with TRBJ1-4; no definite D call. The ends were cut back, 2 bases at V and 8 bases at J, with 12 bases in the middle. Germline CDR1 is WNHNN and CDR2 is SYGVQD (reference sequence). The CDR3 spans 14 residues. This chain's CDR3 is CASSEGKLAEKLFF. For the CDR3, the DNA is TGCGCCAGCAGTGAGGGGAAACTCGCGGAAAAACTGTTTTTT.

In regard to this clone: The identical CDR3 is also encoded by other nucleotide sequences in the sample. As DNA, the CDR3 is TGTGCCAGCAGCTTAGAAGCGGGAGAACAAGAGACCCAGTACTTC. Amino acids: CASSLEAGEQETQYF. The chain couples TRBV7-2 to TRBJ2-5; 8 bases agree with TRBD2. The CDR3 is 15 residues long. Germline V gives CDR1 SGHTA, CDR2 FQGNSA. Germline trimming cut 1 base from V and 2 bases from J; bases unmatched to any gene: 3.

The V call is TRBV7-9, the J call TRBJ2-3; a possible D gene is TRBD2 (5 bases). Germline values: CDR1 SEHNR, CDR2 FQNEAQ (reference sequence). This CDR3 spans 13 amino acids. Trimming left V 2 bases short and J 6 bases short, with 9 bases between. CDR3 DNA: TGTGCCAGCAGCTTAATGGAGCGGGATACGCAGTATTTT. Amino acid sequence: CASSLMERDTQYF.

The J gene is TRBJ1-5, the V gene TRBV19, with a weak D call TRBD1 (5 bases). Trimming took 7 bases from V and 2 from J, leaving 15 bases between them. The germline gives CDR1 LNHDA, CDR2 SQIVND (reference sequence). CDR3 length equals 15 residues. The CDR3 sequence: CASTIGFRGNQPQHF. The CDR3 region has the DNA TGTGCCAGTACCATCGGCTTCAGGGGCAATCAGCCCCAGCATTTT.

The gene calls are TRBV27 and TRBJ2-5; D is ambiguous. The DNA matches TRBJ2-7 better at its end, which makes the J call doubtful. The CDR3 is 12 residues long. Germline V CDR1 and CDR2: MNHEY, SMNVEV (reference sequence). As DNA, the CDR3 is TGTGCCAGCAGCCGGTTTGGGTACGAGCAGTACTTC. Its protein product is CASSRFGYEQYF.

The rearrangement joins TRBV5-1 to TRBJ2-7; 8 nucleotides line up with TRBD2. Trimming removed 2 bases from V and 5 bases from J; junction bases left unmatched: 9. The CDR3 has 15 amino acids. CDR1 and CDR2 from the germline V gene are SGHRS and YFSETQ. CDR3 nucleotide sequence: TGCGCCAGCAGCTTAACGGGGGGGCCTTTGGACGAGCAGTACTTC. This sequence encodes CASSLTGGPLDEQYF.

The chain links TRBV6-5 to TRBJ2-1; maybe TRBD2 (5 bases). CDR1 MNHEY and CDR2 SVGAGI come from the germline V gene. The CDR3 runs to 15 residues. The V gene lost 6 bases and the J gene lost 7 bases, with 19 bases spanning the gap. CDR3 in amino acids: CASRKAATRRNEQFF. DNA of the CDR3: TGTGCCAGCAGAAAAGCGGCTACTCGGAGGAATGAGCAGTTCTTC.

The V gene is TRBV5-1, the J gene TRBJ1-1; D not certain. The germline V and J ends were trimmed by 2 bases and 7 bases, with 12 bases remaining between them. This CDR3 region has 13 residues. Germline lookup yields CDR1 SGHRS and CDR2 YFSETQ. CDR3: CASSFLTDNEAFF. The CDR3 bases are TGCGCCAGCAGCTTTTTGACGGATAATGAAGCTTTCTTT.

This clone appeared a few times. The V and J genes are TRBV10-1 and TRBJ1-1; TRBD1 agrees at 7 bases. With 3 bases clipped from V and 5 bases from J, the junction kept 6 bases outside the gene matches. Germline V CDR1 and CDR2: WNHNN, SYGVQD (reference sequence). The CDR3 has 14 residues. CDR3 residues: CASSENRGITEAFF. CDR3 DNA sequence: TGCGCCAGCAGTGAAAACAGGGGAATTACTGAAGCTTTCTTT.

This chain links TRBV2 with TRBJ2-7; 7 bases match TRBD1. Trimming cost V 2 bases and J 0 bases; bases outside gene matches: 1. The CDR3 has 14 residues. Germline CDR1 SNHLY, CDR2 FYNNEI. CDR3 sequence reads: CASSERGPSYEQYF. The CDR3 nucleotides are TGTGCCAGCAGTGAAAGGGGGCCCTCCTACGAGCAGTACTTC.

Turning to this clone: The same CDR3 is also encoded by other DNA sequences in this sample. The chain couples TRBV9 to TRBJ2-5, with a possible D match to TRBD2 (5 bases). CDR3 length: 13 residues. Germline assignment: CDR1 SGDLS and CDR2 YYNGEE. Between the trimmed V and J ends, which lost 0 bases and 4 bases, there was a span of 7 bases. CDR3 sequence reads: CASSVEGRETQYF. For the CDR3, the DNA is TGTGCCAGCAGCGTAGAAGGGAGAGAGACCCAGTACTTC.

This clone was detected only once. V and J are TRBV6-4 and TRBJ2-7; 9 nucleotides line up with TRBD2. Losses at the gene ends were 1 base for V and 6 bases for J; bases not matched to a gene: 16. Germline V CDR1 and CDR2: MRHNA, SNTAGT. There are 18 residues in the CDR3. The CDR3 region has the DNA TGTGCCAGCAGTGACTTTACTCCGACATTAGCGGGAGAAGGCGAGCAGTACTTC. This sequence encodes CASSDFTPTLAGEGEQYF.

V gene TRBV10-1 combines with J gene TRBJ2-5; the D gene could be TRBD1 or TRBD2 (5 bases each). V lost 0 bases and J lost 0, with 11 bases in between. CDR3 length equals 16 residues. Germline CDR1 WNHNN, CDR2 SYGVQD (reference sequence). The CDR3 DNA is TGCGCCAGCAGTGAGTCCCGGGGCATCTACCAAGAGACCCAGTACTTC. Translated: CASSESRGIYQETQYF.

V usage is TRBV10-3 and J usage is TRBJ2-7; 7 nucleotides match TRBD2. The CDR3 runs 16 residues. CDR1 ENHRY and CDR2 SYGVKD come from the germline V gene. V shed 3 bases, J shed 2 bases, and the junction held 10 bases outside the gene matches. The CDR3 is CAISDGSGGGTYEQYF. The CDR3 DNA follows: TGTGCCATCAGTGACGGGTCCGGGGGAGGGACCTACGAGCAGTACTTC.

This clone was seen a few times. The rearrangement joins TRBV10-2 to TRBJ2-3, with a possible D match to TRBD2 (5 bases). The germline V and J ends were trimmed by 5 bases and 2 bases, with 14 bases remaining between them. Germline values: CDR1 WSHSY, CDR2 SAAADI. The CDR3 has 15 residues. The CDR3 reads CASSTREVHTDTQYF. The CDR3 DNA reads as TGCGCCAGCAGTACTAGAGAGGTGCACACAGATACGCAGTATTTT.

This clone was seen once. This chain connects TRBV30 to TRBJ2-7; 9 bases line up with TRBD1. CDR1 and CDR2 (germline): GTSNPN, SVGIG (reference sequence). The CDR3 covers 18 residues. Germline trimming cut 3 bases from V and 1 base from J; bases unmatched to any gene: 16. The CDR3 protein is CAWSQDRTGVLRSYEQYF. CDR3 DNA: TGTGCCTGGAGCCAGGACAGGACAGGGGTCCTACGGTCCTACGAGCAGTACTTC.

The rearrangement links TRBV6-6 to TRBJ2-5; 7 bases agree with TRBD1. J was trimmed by 1 base and V by 6 bases; bases with no gene match: 2. This CDR3 spans 13 amino acids. From germline, CDR1 is MNHNY and CDR2 SVGAGI (reference sequence). The CDR3 loop is CASSGQAQETQYF. CDR3 bases: TGTGCCAGCAGCGGACAGGCCCAAGAGACCCAGTACTTC.

The V gene is TRBV6-6, the J gene TRBJ2-5; 11 bases match TRBD1. The junction had 6 bases not matched to a gene; V was cut back by 11 bases and J by 4 bases. In germline, CDR1 is MNHNY, CDR2 SVGAGI (reference sequence). The CDR3 has 13 residues. The CDR3 region has the DNA TGTGCCGGCGGGACAGGGGGGAGAGAGACCCAGTACTTC. Encoded protein: CAGGTGGRETQYF.

V gene TRBV6-4 combines with J gene TRBJ2-2; 10 nucleotides agree with TRBD2. Germline V gene lookup returns CDR1 MRHNA and CDR2 SNTAGT. This CDR3 has 15 amino acids. Trimming cost V 0 bases and J 6 bases; bases outside gene matches: 1. CDR3 loop: CASSDSGLAPGELFF. The DNA for the CDR3 is TGTGCCAGCAGTGACTCGGGACTAGCGCCCGGGGAGCTGTTTTTT.

This clone showed up just once. The rearrangement joins TRBV5-6 to TRBJ1-3; D is perhaps TRBD1 (6 bases). V was pared by 3 bases and J by 3 bases, with 7 bases between. This CDR3 has 13 amino acids. Germline V gives CDR1 SGHDT, CDR2 YYEEEE. The CDR3 here is CASSSGDGNTIYF. The CDR3 bases are TGTGCCAGCAGCTCAGGGGATGGAAACACCATATATTTT.

The chain's CDR3 is CASSLLQGSNEKLFF. The DNA of the CDR3 is TGTGCCAGCAGTCTTCTACAGGGGTCTAATGAAAAACTGTTTTTT. The chain combines TRBV2 with TRBJ1-4; TRBD1 matches at 7 bases. Germline V CDR1 and CDR2: SNHLY, FYNNEI. CDR3 size: 15 residues. Losses at the gene ends were 5 bases for V and 3 bases for J; bases not matched to a gene: 6.

This clone appeared a few times. This rearrangement joins TRBV18 to TRBJ1-1; weak D call: TRBD1 (5 bases). Germline CDR1 is KGHSH and CDR2 is LQKENI. This CDR3 has 15 amino acids. V was shortened by 4 bases and J by 0 bases, with 12 bases between the two germline ends. This chain's CDR3 is CASSLTEGMNTEAFF. The CDR3 region has the DNA TGTGCCAGCTCACTCACAGAGGGGATGAACACTGAAGCTTTCTTT. Combining the CDR3 with reference TRBV18 and TRBJ1-1 gives the whole variable domain NAGVMQNPRHLVRRRGQEARLRCSPMKGHSHVYWYRQLPEEGLKFMVYLQKENIIDESGMPKERFSAEFPKEGPSILRIQQVVRGDSAAYFCASSLTEGMNTEAFFGQGTRLTVV.